This T cell receptor (beta chain) was identified during a study of CD8+ T cells in alopecia areata. Study results and limitations: With patients, TCR sharing proved less clear than in mice, a difference possibly related to HLA. Normal scalp showed lower clonality than lesional scalp, especially alopecia totalis/universalis.

Losses at the gene ends were 4 bases for V and 6 bases for J; bases not matched to a gene: 7. The CDR3 consists of 13 residues. Germline lookup yields CDR1 SGHRS and CDR2 YFSETQ. TCR sequencing used cDNA made by reverse transcription of extracted RNA. This table comes from immunoSEQ multiplex PCR, and its TCRdb copy is limited to in-frame clones, with some not included. Seen here are some 100,000 clones, roughly two thirds observed once, and the top ten hold approximately 2.6%. There are a few counts of this clone. Its antigen is unknown. The chain couples TRBV5-1 to TRBJ2-7, with 7 bases that match TRBD1. What was sequenced was CD4+ T cells sorted from blood. The sequence derives from a human donor in good health. The CDR3 DNA sequence: TGCGCCAGCAGCCAACTGACAGGGCGCGAGCAGTACTTC. This gives the protein CASSQLTGREQYF.